This TCR beta chain was found in a study of Graves' ophthalmopathy and Graves' hyperthyroidism. In this sample, this clonotype turned up many times. The antigen remains unidentified. Fresh peripheral blood (over 9.5 ml) yielded the PBMCs. Amplified material comprised TCR beta CDR3 regions derived from RNA transcripts. After a first-round RT-PCR with HTBI primers, a second-round multiplex PCR was run. TCRdb ran MiXCR on the multiplex PCR reads and lists one entry per CDR3 protein. The data show roughly 480,000 distinct CDR3 sequences, around an eighth seen once. Study conclusions and caveats: Most thyroid-expanded clonotypes exceeding 0.001 frequency were also found in blood.

Germline CDR1 reads MNHNS; CDR2 reads SASEGT. The CDR3 consists of 14 residues. Trimming removed 6 bases at V and 0 bases at J, with 12 bases between. This clonotype originated in a woman in her 30s with Graves' ophthalmopathy. The sample comprised blood. V and J are TRBV6-1 and TRBJ2-7; D is ambiguous. CDR3 sequence (DNA): TGTGCCAGCAGGACGGCTATTGTCTCCTACGAGCAGTACTTC. This encodes CASRTAIVSYEQYF.